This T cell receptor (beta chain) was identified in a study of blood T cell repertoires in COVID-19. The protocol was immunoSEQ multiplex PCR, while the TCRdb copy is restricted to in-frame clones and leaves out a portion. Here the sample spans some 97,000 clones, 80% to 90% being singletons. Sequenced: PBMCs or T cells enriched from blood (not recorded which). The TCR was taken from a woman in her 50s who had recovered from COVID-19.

In DNA form, the CDR3 reads TGTGCCAGCAGCGTAGGGGGGGTCAACTCCTACGAGCAGTACTTC. This sequence encodes CASSVGGVNSYEQYF. This rearrangement joins TRBV9 to TRBJ2-7; tentatively, D is TRBD2 (6 bases). The CDR3 extends over 15 amino acids. The V gene lost 0 bases and the J gene lost 0 bases, with 10 bases spanning the gap. Germline-derived CDR1 and CDR2 are SGDLS and YYNGEE.